Sequencing of this T cell receptor (beta chain) was carried out in a study of OX40 agonist ivuxolimab in advanced cancers. Findings and limits, study-wide: In CD8+ T cells, expanded clones were on average more numerous than in CD4+.

Assay used: immunoSEQ multiplex PCR; TCRdb lists only in-frame clones, some missing. The table includes 50,000 to 75,000 clones, about 86% detected once. Germline V gene data show CDR1 as MDHEN and CDR2 as SYDVKM. This CDR3 is built from 13 residues. Between the trimmed V and J ends, which lost 7 bases and 11 bases, there was a span of 18 bases. In regard to this clone: Its antigen is still unknown.

The chain recombines TRBV28 with TRBJ1-5; D call uncertain. Specimen: CD4+ or CD8+ T cells sorted from blood, collected in a trial of the OX40 agonist ivuxolimab. The sequence was collected from an adult with an advanced solid tumor such as melanoma, head and neck, liver or kidney cancer. Here the CDR3 DNA reads TGTGCCAGCAACGGACGGGGTTATCAATCCCAGCATTTT. This sequence encodes CASNGRGYQSQHF.